This T cell receptor beta chain is drawn from a study of a mutant IDH1 vaccine in newly diagnosed glioma. For the study at large: Earlier therapy was either radiotherapy, temozolomide, or both, and most got both.

Overall study results and limits: Whatever changes occurred in top peripheral T cell clonotypes seemed unrelated to pseudoprogression.

As to this clone: Its cognate antigen is unknown.

The CDR3 runs to 14 residues. Germline CDR1 reads SGHDT; CDR2 reads YYEEEE. Trimming took 0 bases from V and 5 from J, leaving 11 bases between them. Time point of the sample: baseline, week 1 (first vaccination visit). Specified treatment: pre-vaccination baseline after standard-of-care therapy. Donors had new WHO grade 3 or 4 IDH1-mutant, ATRX-lost astrocytomas. Sequencing was performed with immunoSEQ multiplex PCR; in TCRdb, only in-frame clones are kept and a portion is missing. The table has roughly 70,000 clones, 80% to 90% seen once. The clonotype was recovered from a man aged 25-45 years with glioma. The genes are TRBV5-6 and TRBJ1-1; maybe TRBD1 (6 bases). The material sequenced was PBMCs, taken from a glioma patient treated with radiotherapy, temozolomide or both. The CDR3 is CASSLGGAQTEAFF. CDR3 sequence (DNA): TGTGCCAGCAGCTTGGGGGGGGCGCAGACTGAAGCTTTCTTT.